Listed here are 27 T cell receptor beta chains from one sample, sequenced in a study of blood T cell repertoires in COVID-19. Assay used: immunoSEQ multiplex PCR; TCRdb lists only in-frame clones, some missing. Seen here are a few hundred thousand clones, approximately 88% observed once, and the top ten hold 3.1%. The sample comprised PBMCs or T cells enriched from blood (not recorded which). Source of these receptors: a woman between 35 and 50 years old who had been exposed to COVID-19.

The CDR3 bases are TGTGCCAGCAGCTTTGGACAGGGAAGAAATGAGCAGTTCTTC. It encodes CASSFGQGRNEQFF. The gene calls are TRBV3-1 (or the pseudogene TRBV3-2) and TRBJ2-1; 8 nucleotides agree with TRBD1. Looked up from germline, CDR1 is LGHDT and CDR2 is YNNKEL (reference sequence). The V and J ends lost 5 bases and 7 bases, in that order; junction bases with no gene match: 7. The CDR3 contains 14 residues.

The rearrangement links TRBV9 to TRBJ2-3; D gene ambiguous. The germline gives CDR1 SGDLS, CDR2 YYNGEE. Trimming took 1 base from V and 4 from J, leaving 13 bases between them. CDR3 length: 15 amino acids. This CDR3 reads CASSVSPSPPDTQYF. In DNA, the CDR3 is TGTGCCAGCAGCGTATCTCCGTCCCCTCCAGATACGCAGTATTTT.

This sequence joins TRBV7-2 and TRBJ2-7, with 14 bases lining up with TRBD2. Trimming at V came to 5 bases and at J to 3 bases, leaving 3 bases not matched to a gene. This CDR3 contains 15 residues. Germline-derived CDR1 and CDR2 are SGHTA and FQGNSA. The CDR3 DNA sequence: TGTGCCAGCAGCGTGGGACTAGCGGGGGTCTACGAGCAGTACTTC. This encodes CASSVGLAGVYEQYF.

There are a few counts of this clone. This chain connects TRBV4-1 to TRBJ2-2; the D gene is possibly TRBD1 (6 bases). The CDR3 spans 15 residues. V shed 5 bases and J shed 3 bases, with 13 bases lying between them. Germline values: CDR1 MGHRA, CDR2 YSYEKL. CDR3: CASSFRDTYTGELFF. CDR3 in DNA: TGCGCCAGCAGCTTCCGGGACACCTACACCGGGGAGCTGTTTTTT.

V and J are TRBV11-3 and TRBJ2-1; TRBD2 matches at 11 bases. In germline, CDR1 is SGHNT, CDR2 YENEEA. This CDR3 is built from 16 residues. J was trimmed by 7 bases and V by 2 bases; bases with no gene match: 7. This CDR3 reads CASSLTGTSGYNEQFF. The CDR3 DNA reads as TGTGCCAGCAGCTTAACTGGGACTAGCGGCTATAATGAGCAGTTCTTC.

J is TRBJ1-4 and V is TRBV7-9; D is unclear. V was pared by 1 base and J by 3 bases, with 9 bases between. This CDR3 has 15 residues. CDR1 is SEHNR and CDR2 is FQNEAQ in the germline V gene (reference sequence). The CDR3 here is CASSLVAGANEKLFF. The CDR3 DNA reads as TGTGCCAGCAGCTTAGTGGCCGGGGCTAATGAAAAACTGTTTTTT. The variable domain in full, with the rest retrieved from reference TRBV7-9 and TRBJ1-4, is DTGVSQNPRHKITKRGQNVTFRCDPISEHNRLYWYRQTLGQGPEFLTYFQNEAQLEKSRLLSDRFSAERPKGSFSTLEIQRTEQGDSAMYLCASSLVAGANEKLFFGSGTQLSVL.

The J gene is TRBJ1-6, the V gene TRBV27; TRBD1 matches 8 bases. The CDR3 is 16 amino acids. V trimming: 10 bases; J trimming: 5 bases; junction bases outside the gene matches: 13. The germline gives CDR1 MNHEY, CDR2 SMNVEV (reference sequence). This CDR3 is CATKAIGQGNNSPLHF. Here the CDR3 DNA reads TGTGCCACCAAAGCGATCGGACAGGGTAATAATTCACCCCTCCACTTT.

The CDR3 reads CASSGRTGGAGYTEAFF. The CDR3 nucleotides are TGTGCCAGCAGTGGACGGACAGGGGGCGCAGGGTACACTGAAGCTTTCTTT. The rearrangement links TRBV27 to TRBJ1-1, with TRBD1 matching 11 bases. Germline-derived CDR1 and CDR2 are MNHEY and SMNVEV (reference sequence). After removal of 5 bases from V and 3 bases from J, the junction contained 11 bases not matched to a gene. The CDR3 spans 17 residues.

The chain has TRBV2 and TRBJ1-4; TRBD1 agrees at 9 bases. Germline CDR1 and CDR2: SNHLY and FYNNEI. The CDR3 runs 16 residues. After removal of 6 bases from V and 1 base from J, the junction contained 6 bases not matched to a gene. CDR3 amino acids: CASRVGQGGTNEKLFF. For the CDR3, the DNA is TGTGCCAGCAGGGTGGGACAGGGTGGAACTAATGAAAAACTGTTTTTT. The full variable domain, in which reference TRBV2 and TRBJ1-4 provide the parts outside the CDR3, is EPEVTQTPSHQVTQMGQEVILRCVPISNHLYFYWYRQILGQKVEFLVSFYNNEISEKSEIFDDQFSVERPDGSNFTLKIRSTKLEDSAMYFCASRVGQGGTNEKLFFGSGTQLSVL.

The rearrangement joins TRBV5-4 to TRBJ2-3, with 15 bases fitting TRBD2. Trimming cost V 2 bases and J 6 bases; bases outside gene matches: 7. This CDR3 comprises 17 residues. In germline, CDR1 is SGHNT, CDR2 YYREEE (reference sequence). This chain's CDR3 is CASSLGLAGGAKDTQYF. The CDR3 region has the DNA TGTGCCAGCAGCTTAGGACTAGCGGGGGGGGCCAAGGATACGCAGTATTTT.

The chain combines TRBV12-3 or TRBV12-4 with TRBJ1-5, with 7 nucleotides matching TRBD1. This CDR3 spans 13 amino acids. Germline trimming cut 6 bases from V and 9 bases from J; bases unmatched to any gene: 8. The CDR3 region has the DNA TGTGCCAGCAGCTTGGACAGGTTGAGGCCCCAGCATTTT. Protein product: CASSLDRLRPQHF.

V and J are TRBV11-2 and TRBJ2-3; 7 bases are a match to TRBD2. The germline V gene encodes CDR1 SGHAT and CDR2 FQNNGV. V lost 4 bases and J lost 3; bases outside the gene matches: 10. This CDR3 is built from 16 residues. CDR3 loop: CASSSHNGRWTDTQYF. The CDR3 DNA follows: TGTGCCAGCAGCTCCCACAACGGGAGGTGGACAGATACGCAGTATTTT.

The rearrangement links TRBV6-2 or TRBV6-3 to TRBJ1-1; no clear D gene. V dropped 5 bases and J dropped 1 base, with 11 bases sitting between them. CDR1 MNHEY and CDR2 SVGEGT come from the germline V gene. CDR3 length: 14 amino acids. CDR3: CASSARYPNTEAFF. The CDR3, as DNA: TGTGCCAGCAGTGCGAGATACCCGAACACTGAAGCTTTCTTT.

The V call is TRBV19, the J call TRBJ1-3, with 7 bases fitting TRBD1. The CDR3 has 15 amino acids. V lost 8 bases and J lost 0; bases outside the gene matches: 7. CDR1 LNHDA and CDR2 SQIVND come from the germline V gene (reference sequence). The CDR3 region is CASGQVRPSGNTIYF. CDR3 DNA sequence: TGTGCCAGTGGACAGGTTCGACCCTCTGGAAACACCATATATTTT.

The genes are TRBV5-6 and TRBJ1-6; weak D call: TRBD1 (6 bases). The CDR3 contains 13 residues. In germline, CDR1 is SGHDT, CDR2 YYEEEE. Between the trimmed V and J ends, which lost 2 bases and 6 bases, there was a span of 6 bases. As DNA, the CDR3 is TGTGCCAGCAGCTTAGGGGGTAATTCACCCCTCCACTTT. Translated: CASSLGGNSPLHF.

This clone was detected a few times. V is TRBV6-2 or TRBV6-3 and J is TRBJ1-1, with unresolved D. The CDR3 consists of 14 residues. V gave up 5 bases and J gave up 0 bases, with 10 bases separating them. Germline V gene sequence: CDR1 MNHEY, CDR2 SVGEGT. The CDR3 reads CASSSLGMNTEAFF. CDR3 bases: TGTGCCAGCAGTAGCCTAGGTATGAACACTGAAGCTTTCTTT.

This chain joins TRBV19 and TRBJ2-1; 8 nucleotides agree with TRBD2. The CDR3 has 15 residues. Germline trimming cut 3 bases from V and 7 bases from J; bases unmatched to any gene: 8. CDR1 and CDR2 (germline): LNHDA, SQIVND (reference sequence). The CDR3 bases are TGTGCCAGTAGTATTGGGCGCCGGGGGGGGAATGAGCAGTTCTTC. Translated: CASSIGRRGGNEQFF. Full variable domain (rest looked up from reference TRBV19 and TRBJ2-1): DGGITQSPKYLFRKEGQNVTLSCEQNLNHDAMYWYRQDPGQGLRLIYYSQIVNDFQKGDIAEGYSVSREKKESFPLTVTSAQKNPTAFYLCASSIGRRGGNEQFFGPGTRLTVL.

This clone was recorded once. The chain is built from TRBV1 and TRBJ2-2; the table names TRBD1, a call not compared with the DNA. TRBV1 is designated a pseudogene. CDR3 length: 13 amino acids. CDR3 sequence reads: CTSGWGPDGELFF. DNA for the CDR3: TGCACCAGCGGCTGGGGGCCGGACGGGGAGCTGTTTTTT.

The chain joins TRBV27 to TRBJ1-6, with D tentatively TRBD1 (6 bases). Germline V lookup: CDR1 MNHEY, CDR2 SMNVEV (reference sequence). The CDR3 has 15 amino acids. V lost 3 bases to trimming and J lost 4 bases, with 10 bases between them. The CDR3 sequence is CASSLAGAYNSPLHF. CDR3 DNA: TGTGCCAGCAGTTTGGCAGGGGCTTATAATTCACCCCTCCACTTT.

J is TRBJ2-1 and V is TRBV19; TRBD2 aligns across 9 bases. This CDR3 is 15 amino acids long. Trimming cost V 5 bases and J 5 bases; bases outside gene matches: 7. Per germline, CDR1 LNHDA and CDR2 SQIVND (reference sequence). The CDR3 spells CASSYGGRAHNEQFF. In DNA form, the CDR3 reads TGTGCCAGTAGTTATGGCGGGAGGGCCCACAATGAGCAGTTCTTC.

The J gene is TRBJ1-3, the V gene TRBV7-6; possibly TRBD1 for D (5 bases). Trimming took 3 bases from V and 8 from J, leaving 14 bases between them. The CDR3 runs to 14 residues. Per germline, CDR1 SGHVS and CDR2 FNYEAQ. Here the CDR3 reads CASSFVRGGDTIYF. The DNA for the CDR3 is TGTGCCAGCAGCTTTGTTAGGGGCGGGGACACCATATATTTT.

The rearrangement uses TRBV6-6 and TRBJ2-1, with TRBD1 matching over 8 bases. CDR1 and CDR2 (germline): MNHNY, SVGAGI (reference sequence). Trimming at V came to 9 bases and at J to 9 bases, leaving 10 bases not matched to a gene. CDR3 size: 13 residues. The CDR3 DNA reads as TGTGCCAGTCTCGGACAGGGATGGCGTGAGCAGTTCTTC. This encodes CASLGQGWREQFF.

The chain couples TRBV28 to TRBJ1-2; 11 positions match TRBD1. J lost 2 bases, V lost 8 bases, and 7 bases had no gene match. The V gene's germline CDR1 is MDHEN and CDR2 SYDVKM. This CDR3 comprises 15 residues. CDR3 DNA sequence: TGTGCCAGCGAAGGACAGGGGGCGGCCAACTATGGCTACACCTTC. This gives the protein CASEGQGAANYGYTF.

This clone was picked up one time. The rearrangement uses TRBV13 and TRBJ2-1; D possibly corresponds to TRBD1 (5 bases). Germline-derived CDR1 and CDR2 are PRHDT and FYEKMQ (reference sequence). The germline V and J ends were trimmed by 5 bases and 12 bases, with 14 bases remaining between them. The CDR3 spans 12 residues. CDR3: CASSPDSSLQFF. Written as DNA, the CDR3 is TGTGCCAGCAGCCCAGACAGCTCTCTGCAGTTCTTC.

The genes are TRBV4-1 and TRBJ2-2, with 15 bases that match TRBD2. CDR1 and CDR2 from the germline V gene are MGHRA and YSYEKL. V dropped 4 bases and J dropped 5; count of bases not matched to a gene: 8. This CDR3 region has 18 residues. The CDR3 loop is CASSPKPGLAGGTGELFF. CDR3 bases: TGCGCCAGCAGCCCCAAACCCGGACTAGCGGGGGGGACCGGGGAGCTGTTTTTT.

Concerning this clone itself: Its ends do not fully match the called genes, so a read error is possible. This chain links TRBV5-1 with TRBJ2-3, with 7 bases fitting TRBD1. There are 14 residues in the CDR3. The germline gives CDR1 SGHRS, CDR2 YFSETQ. The CDR3 bases are TGTGCCAGCAGCACGGACAGGTCCACAGATACGCAGTATTTT. Translation: CASSTDRSTDTQYF. Using reference TRBV5-1 and TRBJ2-3 for the parts outside the CDR3, the full variable domain is KAGVTQTPRYLIKTRGQQVTLSCSPISGHRSVSWYQQTPGQGLQFLFEYFSETQRNKGNFPGRFSGRQFSNSRSEMNVSTLELGDSALYLCASSTDRSTDTQYFGPGTRLTVL.

This chain uses TRBV6-2 or TRBV6-3 with TRBJ1-5; D uncertain. The CDR3 has 13 amino acids. The germline V and J ends were trimmed by 6 bases and 4 bases, with 10 bases remaining between them. Germline V CDR1 and CDR2: MNHEY, SVGEGT. The CDR3 nucleotides read TGTGCCAGCAGCCAAGCCCTAAATCAGCCCCAGCATTTT. As protein: CASSQALNQPQHF.